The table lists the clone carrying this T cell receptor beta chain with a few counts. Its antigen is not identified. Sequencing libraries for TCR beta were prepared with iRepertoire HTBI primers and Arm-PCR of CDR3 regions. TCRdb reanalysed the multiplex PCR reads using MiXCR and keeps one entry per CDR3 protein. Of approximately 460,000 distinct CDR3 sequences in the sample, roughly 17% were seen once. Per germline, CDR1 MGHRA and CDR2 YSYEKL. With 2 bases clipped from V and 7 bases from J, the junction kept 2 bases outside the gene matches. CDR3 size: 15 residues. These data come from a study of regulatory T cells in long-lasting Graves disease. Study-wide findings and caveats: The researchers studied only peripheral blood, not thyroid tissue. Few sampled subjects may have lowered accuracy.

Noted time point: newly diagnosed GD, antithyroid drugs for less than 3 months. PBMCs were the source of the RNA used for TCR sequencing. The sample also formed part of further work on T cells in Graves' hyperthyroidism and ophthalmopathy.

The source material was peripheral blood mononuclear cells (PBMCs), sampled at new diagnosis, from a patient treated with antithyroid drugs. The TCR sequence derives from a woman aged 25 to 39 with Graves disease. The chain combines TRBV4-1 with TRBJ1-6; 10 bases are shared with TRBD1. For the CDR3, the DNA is TGCGCCAGCAGCCAAAAGACAGGGGGCAATTCACCCCTCCACTTT. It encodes CASSQKTGGNSPLHF.